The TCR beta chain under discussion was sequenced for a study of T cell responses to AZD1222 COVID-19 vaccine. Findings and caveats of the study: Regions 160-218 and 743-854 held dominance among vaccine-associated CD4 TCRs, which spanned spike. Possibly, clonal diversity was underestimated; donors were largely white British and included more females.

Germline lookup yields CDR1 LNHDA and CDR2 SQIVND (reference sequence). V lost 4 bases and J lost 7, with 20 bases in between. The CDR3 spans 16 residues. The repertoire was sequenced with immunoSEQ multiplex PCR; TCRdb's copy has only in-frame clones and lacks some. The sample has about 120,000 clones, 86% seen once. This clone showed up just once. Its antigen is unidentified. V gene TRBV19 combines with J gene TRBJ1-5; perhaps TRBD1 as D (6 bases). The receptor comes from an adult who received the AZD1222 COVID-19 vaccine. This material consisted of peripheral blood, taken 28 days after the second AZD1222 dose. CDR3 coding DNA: TGTGCCAGTAGTAGGGGGCAGGGAAAGACCAGACAGCCCCAGCATTTT. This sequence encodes CASSRGQGKTRQPQHF.